These 26 T cell receptor beta chains were sequenced from one sample in a study of tumor-infiltrating lymphocytes in primary liver carcinoma. The blood RNA (from unsorted whole blood) was obtained, and germline DNA was also extracted. Priming with a constant-region primer yielded TCR beta cDNA from about 450 ng total RNA. Generation of the TCR beta libraries relied on three nested multiplex PCR rounds using slightly modified ARM-PCR. Each of the first two PCR rounds ran approximately 11 cycles with TRBV1-TRBV30 forward and C-beta reverse primers. TCRdb redid the calling of the multiplex PCR reads with MiXCR, one entry per CDR3 protein. The profile covers under 200,000 distinct CDR3 sequences, with approximately 64% appearing a single time and about 7.1% taken by the ten largest. The material sequenced was peripheral blood. The receptor set was obtained from a woman in her sixties with primary liver carcinoma and hepatitis B virus infection.

The chain joins TRBV7-9 to TRBJ1-5; D perhaps matches TRBD1 (6 bases). Germline CDR1 SEHNR, CDR2 FQNEAQ (reference sequence). The CDR3 consists of 13 residues. The ends were cut back, 5 bases at V and 7 bases at J, with 12 bases in the middle. The DNA of the CDR3 is TGTGCCAGCAGCCCCGAGGGGGGGCAGCCCCAGCATTTT. Its translation is CASSPEGGQPQHF.

As to this clonotype: This sequence may be a read error, since a much larger clone differs from it by one base. The chain carries TRBV6-5 and TRBJ2-1, with 11 bases aligning to TRBD1. With V trimmed by 5 bases and J by 5 bases, 5 bases remained unmatched. This CDR3 contains 15 residues. Germline V CDR1 and CDR2: MNHEY, SVGAGI. The DNA for the CDR3 is TGTGCCAGCAGTCGGGGACAGGGGGTTGACAATGAGCAGTTCTTC. It specifies CASSRGQGVDNEQFF.

This clonotype has at least ten counts. The V and J genes are TRBV4-2 and TRBJ1-4; D is unresolved. The CDR3 runs 14 residues. Germline CDR1 and CDR2: LGHNA and YNFKEQ. Trimming took off 1 base at V and 7 bases at J, with 10 bases between the two ends. Here the CDR3 reads CASSQGSSIEKLFF. For the CDR3, the DNA is TGTGCCAGCAGCCAAGGGAGTAGTATTGAAAAACTGTTTTTT.

Turning to this clonotype: With a much larger clone just one base away, this may be a read error. This chain uses TRBV12-3 or TRBV12-4 with TRBJ2-4; D is perhaps TRBD1 or TRBD2 (6 bases each). The CDR3 spans 15 residues. CDR3 in DNA: TGTGCCAGCAGCGGGGACGGGGGCGGCAAAAACATTAAGTACTTC. Translating it yields CASSGDGGGKNIKYF.

Regarding this clonotype: The CDR3 does not close with the conserved phenylalanine or tryptophan, likely indicating a read error. The DNA is omitted, as the CDR3 cannot be located on it reliably, and the CDR3 follows TCRdb's listing. The chain joins TRBV11-3 to TRBJ1-1; TRBD1, the table's D call, was not compared with the DNA. CDR1 and CDR2 (germline): SGHNT, YENEEA. The CDR3 is made up of 15 amino acids, end residues included. The CDR3 protein is CASSPPRGLNTEAFL.

The rearrangement uses TRBV28 and TRBJ1-1, with D perhaps TRBD1 (5 bases). Germline CDR1 and CDR2: MDHEN and SYDVKM. V was trimmed by 3 bases and J by 0 bases, leaving 11 bases between them. The CDR3 totals 15 residues. CDR3 amino acids: CASSLSGRVNTEAFF. The CDR3 bases are TGTGCCAGCAGTTTGTCAGGGCGGGTGAACACTGAAGCTTTCTTT.

Notes on this clonotype: This may stem from a read error, because a much larger clone lies one nucleotide away. The chain is built from TRBV6-6 and TRBJ2-1; 7 bases line up with TRBD1. V shed 10 bases, J shed 1 base, and the junction held 7 bases outside the gene matches. Germline CDR1 and CDR2: MNHNY and SVGAGI (reference sequence). The CDR3 covers 14 residues. CDR3 in amino acids: CANRQGSSYNEQFF. The CDR3 DNA reads as TGTGCCAACAGACAGGGATCTTCCTACAATGAGCAGTTCTTC.

About this clonotype: This clone may be a read error of a much larger clone one base away. The chain is built from TRBV6-2 or TRBV6-3 and TRBJ2-1; no definite D call. The V end lost 6 bases, the J end lost 10 bases, and 7 bases lay between the germline ends. The CDR3 covers 10 residues. Germline lookup yields CDR1 MNHEY and CDR2 SVGEGT. CDR3 loop: CASRGWEQFF. The CDR3 nucleotides read TGTGCCAGCAGGGGGTGGGAGCAGTTCTTC.

This clonotype was counted between two and nine times. V is TRBV24-1 and J is TRBJ2-2; D is undetermined. Between the trimmed V and J ends, which lost 5 bases and 1 base, there was a span of 10 bases. Germline values: CDR1 KGHDR, CDR2 SFDVKD. The CDR3 consists of 15 residues. The CDR3 sequence: CATSVGALNTGELFF. The CDR3 DNA is TGTGCCACCAGTGTCGGAGCTTTGAACACCGGGGAGCTGTTTTTT.

About this clonotype itself: It is likely a read error, because the conserved phenylalanine at the end of the CDR3 is missing. V and J are TRBV4-2 and TRBJ1-2; TRBD1 agrees at 9 bases. CDR3 size: 17 residues. The germline gives CDR1 LGHNA, CDR2 YNFKEQ. J gave up 0 bases and V 3 bases, and 8 bases lay outside the gene matches. CDR3 amino acids: CASSQAGTGNPNYGYTL. DNA for the CDR3: TGTGCCAGCAGCCAGGCCGGGACAGGGAATCCTAACTATGGCTACACCCTC.

About this clonotype itself: This may come from a read error, since a much larger clone is one base off. The chain joins TRBV12-3 or TRBV12-4 to TRBJ2-4, with 12 positions matching TRBD2. This CDR3 contains 19 residues. The CDR3, as DNA: TGTGTCAGCAGTTTATTGGCTAGCGGGAGGGCCGGGACCAAAAACATTCAGTACTTC. It yields the protein CVSSLLASGRAGTKNIQYF.

Note on this clonotype: The junction departs from germline at one end; a sequencing error may be responsible. The rearrangement joins TRBV29-1 to TRBJ2-3; no definite D call. This CDR3 spans 12 amino acids. From germline, CDR1 is SQVTM and CDR2 ANQGSEA. CDR3 coding DNA: TGCAGAGTTGACTTGGGTCATGATACGCAGTATTTT. Amino acid sequence: CRVDLGHDTQYF.

The rearrangement links TRBV5-1 to TRBJ1-1; 7 nucleotides align to TRBD1. Germline CDR1 and CDR2: SGHRS and YFSETQ. The trim removed 2 bases at V and 4 bases at J, leaving 2 bases unmatched. This CDR3 is built from 13 residues. The CDR3 here is CASSFRDSTEAFF. CDR3 in DNA: TGCGCCAGCAGCTTCCGGGACAGCACTGAAGCTTTCTTT.

Regarding this clonotype: Relative to the germline gene, one junction end is altered; a read error may explain this. The J gene is TRBJ1-2, the V gene TRBV14; tentative D call: TRBD1 (5 bases). CDR1 is SGHDN, CDR2 FVKESK, per germline. The CDR3 has 13 residues. CDR3 in DNA: TGTGCCAACAGCCCCGACAGCAACTATGGCTACACCTTC. Its translation: CANSPDSNYGYTF. The full variable domain, with the rest looked up from reference TRBV14 and TRBJ1-2, is EAGVTQFPSHSVIEKGQTVTLRCDPISGHDNLYWYRRVMGKEIKFLLHFVKESKQDESGMPNNRFLAERTGGTYSTLKVQPAELEDSGVYFCANSPDSNYGYTFGSGTRLTVV.

The V gene is TRBV7-9, the J gene TRBJ2-7, with 8 bases matching TRBD2. V trimming: 5 bases; J trimming: 5 bases; junction bases outside the gene matches: 8. The CDR3 is 14 residues long. Germline V gene data show CDR1 as SEHNR and CDR2 as FQNEAQ (reference sequence). The CDR3 loop is CASSPPGGAHEQYF. As DNA, the CDR3 is TGTGCCAGCAGCCCACCGGGGGGGGCCCACGAGCAGTACTTC.

A note on this clonotype: It may be a read error: a sequence one base away is much more abundant. The CDR3 end shows no conserved phenylalanine or tryptophan, and so a read error is likely. The chain recombines TRBV6-1 with TRBJ2-1; a weak D match, TRBD2 (5 bases). The CDR3 is 13 residues long. V shed 4 bases and J shed 9 bases, with 13 bases lying between them. CDR1 is MNHNS, CDR2 SASEGT, per germline. DNA for the CDR3: TGTGCCAGCAGTGTTCTGCTAGGGAGTGAGCAGTTCTCC. It yields the protein CASSVLLGSEQFS.

This clonotype was seen repeatedly, ten times or more. The chain recombines TRBV10-2 with TRBJ1-5; unclear D gene. Germline V gene sequence: CDR1 WSHSY, CDR2 SAAADI. V lost 8 bases to trimming and J lost 2 bases, with 7 bases between them. The CDR3 runs to 12 residues. The CDR3 sequence: CASPPRNQPQHF. CDR3 coding DNA: TGCGCCAGCCCCCCACGCAATCAGCCCCAGCATTTT.

As concerns this clonotype: Possible read error: a much larger clone is one base away. DNA of the CDR3: TGCGCCAGCAGCCAAGACGGCACAGGGTTAGGAGAGCGGTACTTC. Protein: CASSQDGTGLGERYF. V is TRBV4-1 and J is TRBJ2-7; the D gene is possibly TRBD1 (6 bases). CDR1 MGHRA and CDR2 YSYEKL come from the germline V gene. The CDR3 runs to 15 residues.

The chain has TRBV5-1 and TRBJ2-7; the D gene is possibly TRBD1 (6 bases). V lost 2 bases to trimming and J lost 6 bases, with 12 bases between them. This CDR3 comprises 13 residues. Germline CDR1 and CDR2: SGHRS and YFSETQ. CDR3 DNA: TGCGCCAGCAGCTTCAATCAGGGGCGCGAGCAGTACTTC. Its translation: CASSFNQGREQYF.

With respect to this clonotype: Relative to the germline gene, one junction end is altered; a read error may explain this. CDR3 loop: CPSSQGTGGFHSNQPQHF. DNA for the CDR3: TGTCCCAGCAGCCAGGGGACAGGGGGGTTCCACAGCAATCAGCCCCAGCATTTT. The chain recombines TRBV11-2 with TRBJ1-5, with TRBD1 identical over 11 bases. Germline V lookup: CDR1 SGHAT, CDR2 FQNNGV. This CDR3 comprises 18 residues.

The chain is built from TRBV28 and TRBJ2-2; D is uncertain. The CDR3 covers 12 residues. V was trimmed by 11 bases and J by 5 bases, leaving 12 bases between them. CDR1 and CDR2 (germline): MDHEN, SYDVKM. The CDR3 here is CAGTRSTGELFF. The CDR3 DNA follows: TGTGCCGGCACTCGGTCGACCGGGGAGCTGTTTTTT.

The rearrangement links TRBV5-1 to TRBJ2-6; no firm D call. Germline CDR1 reads SGHRS; CDR2 reads YFSETQ. The CDR3 length is 18 residues. V lost 2 bases to trimming and J lost 4 bases, with 19 bases between them. The CDR3 loop reads CASSLRYTRFGGANVLTF. CDR3 coding DNA: TGCGCCAGCAGCTTAAGATATACAAGGTTCGGAGGGGCCAACGTCCTGACTTTC.

This clonotype was recorded many times. The chain links TRBV6-5 to TRBJ2-3; 9 nucleotides match TRBD2. In germline, CDR1 is MNHEY, CDR2 SVGAGI. This CDR3 contains 15 residues. Trimming at V came to 6 bases and at J to 0 bases, leaving 4 bases not matched to a gene. CDR3 DNA: TGTGCCAGCAGCCAGGGACTAGCAAGCACAGATACGCAGTATTTT. It encodes CASSQGLASTDTQYF.

This clonotype has more than one count but fewer than ten. One junction end does not reproduce the germline sequence, and a read error may be involved. The chain links TRBV11-2 to TRBJ2-1; D ambiguous. CDR1 SGHAT and CDR2 FQNNGV come from the germline V gene. CDR3 length: 15 amino acids. The CDR3 bases are TGCGTCAGCAGCTTCCGGCGAAGCTCCTACAATGAGCAGTTCTTC. Translating it yields CVSSFRRSSYNEQFF.

This clonotype was detected many times. This chain links TRBV7-8 with TRBJ2-7; 9 bases map to TRBD1. CDR3 length: 13 amino acids. Trimming at V came to 8 bases and at J to 5 bases, leaving 7 bases not matched to a gene. CDR1 is SGHVS and CDR2 is FQNEAQ in the germline V gene. The CDR3 DNA reads as TGTGCCAGCGCCGGGACAGGGAACGACGAGCAGTACTTC. It yields the protein CASAGTGNDEQYF.

As for this clonotype: A much larger clone differs from this one at a single base, so this may be a read error. The chain carries TRBV18 and TRBJ2-5; 9 bases are shared with TRBD1. Germline lookup yields CDR1 KGHSH and CDR2 LQKENI. The CDR3 length is 14 residues. This CDR3 reads CAGSPRDRGETQYF. The CDR3 region has the DNA TGTGCCGGCTCACCGCGAGACAGGGGGGAGACCCAGTACTTC.